Given below is one T cell receptor beta chain in context. The target of this receptor is not known. Base qualities are not provided; no much larger clone lies one nucleotide away. From its cysteine to its phenylalanine, the CDR3 spans 14 amino acids. This entry keeps only the CDR3 DNA: 42 bases, framed from base 1. Trimming removed 1 base from V and 11 bases from J, leaving 16 bases between the germline ends. Donors were 30 to 45 systemically healthy Caucasian individuals from Russia aged roughly 6 to 90 years. Each donor gave 8 to 10 milliliters of peripheral blood, collected into EDTA-treated Vacutainer tubes. PBMCs were isolated by Ficoll-Paque density-gradient centrifugation, with at least 7 million obtained per sample. Trizol reagent was used to extract total RNA from PBMCs, with at least 5.5 micrograms per sample. The percentages of naive CD45RAhigh/CD27high T cells were determined by flow cytometry on a PBMC aliquot from every donor.

The data were obtained in a study of blood T cells in healthy people across ages (dated by TCRdb to between 2014 and 2017). In the study overall: In model experiments, roughly one uniquely barcoded TCR beta cDNA molecule per two T cells was captured by template switching. Age-related changes in TCR beta repertoire diversity were measured in the study by deep sequencing normalized with unique cDNA molecular identifiers. To avoid experimental bias, donors of different ages were randomly spread across the sequencing lanes. The study analyzed two additional independent replicas of 1 million unique cDNA reads from the same blood draw for two donors, one aged 18 to 29 and one aged 80 or older. The donors were split into four age groups: young (average roughly 15 years), middle-aged (39), aged (more than 55) and long-lived (approximately 89).

The investigation overall reported the following: Estimates of total diversity based on one million sequenced T cells were considered lower bounds and underestimates. The CMV infection status of donors was not known, potentially confounding age-related changes in expanded clonotypes. Observed TCR beta diversity per million T cells fell roughly linearly with age, and a significant reduction was already apparent by age roughly 40. Because profiling used bulk unsorted PBMCs, naive and antigen-experienced compartments could not be compared conclusively. There was a strong correlation between observed TCR beta diversity and the percentage of naive T cells measured by flow cytometry. Compared with the aged group, more naive CD4+ T cells, fewer expanded clones and increased TCR diversity were shown by the long-lived group, suggesting age selection.

The protocol used for the library was 5' RACE. Sequenced using an Illumina HiSeq 2500. A second PCR of about 7 to 12 cycles was run with a J-beta primer mix and a sample-barcoded 5' primer. A unique molecular identifier was introduced onto each TCR beta cDNA molecule by a template-switch 5' adaptor carrying 12 random nucleotides. Each sample yielded at least 2.5 million CDR3-containing paired-end reads. The Mint cDNA synthesis kit, primed by a TRBC-specific oligonucleotide, was used to synthesize first-strand cDNA from all RNA. After uracil-DNA glycosylase treatment, a first 18-cycle PCR used universal primers M1SS and BC2_uni_R on all cDNA. The authors' pipeline ran thus. Normalization of each sample was performed by random selection of 1 million high-quality reads, each carrying a distinct molecular identifier. Instead of being binned into consensus sequences, reads with shared molecular identifiers were discarded. MiTCR, with a Q25 quality threshold and the strictest error-elimination algorithm, was used for CDR3 identification, clonotype clustering and error correction. A nonparametric unseen species model using Euler transformation provided a lower-bound estimate of total TCR beta diversity. The public reads were reprocessed in TCRdb via fastp at Q25 and MiXCR, keeping in-frame beta chains. Merged by CDR3 protein, the rows form single entries marked with the most common genes and DNA. None of the V and J calls come from the authors' own analysis; TCRdb made them. Recorded for this sample are 800,000 or so distinct CDR3 sequences; 46% of them occurred a single time. The ten largest clones capture around 18% of the sample.

The sequencing sample was made of blood. The chain is assembled from TRBV12-3 or TRBV12-4 and TRBJ2-3; a weak D assignment points to TRBD2 (5 bases agree). The TCR was taken from a man of 80 years or more in good health. CDR3 sequence: CASSLGERSDVQYF. Here is the DNA: TGTGCCAGCAGTTTAGGGGAGAGGTCGGATGTGCAGTATTTT.